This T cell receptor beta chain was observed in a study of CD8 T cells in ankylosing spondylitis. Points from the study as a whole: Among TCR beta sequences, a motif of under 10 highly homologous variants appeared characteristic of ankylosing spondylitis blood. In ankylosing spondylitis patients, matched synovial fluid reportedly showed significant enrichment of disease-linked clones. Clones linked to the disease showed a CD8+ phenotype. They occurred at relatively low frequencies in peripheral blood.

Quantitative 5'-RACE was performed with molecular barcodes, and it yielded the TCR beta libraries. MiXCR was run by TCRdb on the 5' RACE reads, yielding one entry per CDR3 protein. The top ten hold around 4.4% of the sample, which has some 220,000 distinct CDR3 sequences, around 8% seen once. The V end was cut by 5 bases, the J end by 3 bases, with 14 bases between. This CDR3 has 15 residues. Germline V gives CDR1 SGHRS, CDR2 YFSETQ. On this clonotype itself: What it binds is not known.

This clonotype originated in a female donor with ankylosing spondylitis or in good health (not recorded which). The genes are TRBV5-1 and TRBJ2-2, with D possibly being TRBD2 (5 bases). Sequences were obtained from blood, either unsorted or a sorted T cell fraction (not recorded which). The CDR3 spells CASRSGSMHTGELFF. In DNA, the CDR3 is TGCGCCAGCAGGAGCGGCTCGATGCACACCGGGGAGCTGTTTTTT.